The present T cell receptor (beta chain) was sequenced within a study of response to subunit inactivated influenza vaccine. General observations from the study: A suggestion made by the authors is that each seasonal influenza vaccination recruits few new T cells.

Germline lookup yields CDR1 SQVTM and CDR2 ANQGSEA. Trimming left V 6 bases short and J 3 bases short, with 18 bases between. The length of the CDR3 is 14 residues. This clonotype was detected a few times. The antigen is undetermined. TCRdb redid the calling of the RT-PCR reads with MiXCR, one entry per CDR3 protein. The profile covers some 800,000 distinct CDR3 sequences, with around 20% appearing a single time and roughly 10% taken by the ten largest. The sequences come from PBMCs from blood, collected less than 6 days after vaccination. The sequence was obtained from a man aged 50 to 59 who received an inactivated influenza vaccine. The genes are TRBV29-1 and TRBJ2-7; tentatively, D is TRBD2 (6 bases). CDR3 sequence reads: CSVRRASEDYEQYF. CDR3 in DNA: TGCAGCGTCCGTCGAGCTAGCGAAGACTACGAGCAGTACTTC.